The clone carrying this TCR beta chain was seen only a few times. As yet, its antigen is unknown. This entry is derived from a study of beta chain features in type 1 diabetes. Study findings and constraints: VDJ junctions from patients with type 1 diabetes contained fewer insertions and more deletions. TCRB repertoires of naive, central memory and Treg cells appeared more similar among patients than among healthy donors. Moderate yet significant TCRB CDR3 shortening was seen in Type 1 diabetes patients in all four CD4+ subsets.

The CDR3 has 14 residues. Trimming left V 3 bases short and J 7 bases short, with 13 bases between. Germline-derived CDR1 and CDR2 are KGHSH and LQKENI. A heparinised blood draw that averaged roughly 110 mL was obtained once from each donor. As every portion of the isolated RNA was reverse transcribed, the sequencing read expressed TCRB transcripts. Naive, central memory and regulatory T cell samples yielded roughly 3.5 million reads on average. Repertoires were generated with immunoSEQ multiplex PCR, while TCRdb's copy carries only in-frame clones and drops some. The sample has 150,000 to 200,000 clones, roughly 59% seen once.

Material for sequencing was naive CD4+ T cells from blood. The clonotype originates from a man aged 25-45 years with type 1 diabetes. V is TRBV18 and J is TRBJ2-1; a weak D match, TRBD2 (5 bases). In DNA form, the CDR3 reads TGTGCCAGCTCACCCGAGCGGTCCATTAATGAGCAGTTCTTC. It yields the protein CASSPERSINEQFF.